This T cell receptor beta chain was sequenced for a study of CD8 T cells in Susac syndrome. Sequencing targeted TCR beta in blood CD8+ and CD4+ T cells. Negative isolation yielded CD4+ and CD8+ T cells, and FACS enriched TEMRA cells. The RNA input was 0.5 to 1 ug, and it was reverse transcribed with random hexamers. Across 54 Vbeta and 13 Jbeta, TCR beta CDR3 was amplified with immunoSEQ multiplex PCR. A single record per CDR3 protein comes from TCRdb applying MiXCR to the immunoSEQ multiplex PCR reads. Of over 150,000 distinct CDR3 sequences listed, roughly 92% are singletons. This sequence was found in a human donor with multiple sclerosis. Sequencing was done on a sample of CD4+ T cells from PBMCs.

CDR3 coding DNA: TGTGCCAGCAGCCCGCCAGCGGGAGGGGAGGATACGCAGTATTTT. This encodes CASSPPAGGEDTQYF. The chain has TRBV5-4 and TRBJ2-3, with 10 positions matching TRBD2. The V segment lost 4 bases and the J segment 6 bases; nucleotides outside the gene matches: 8. CDR1 and CDR2 from the germline V gene are SGHNT and YYREEE (reference sequence). The CDR3 is 15 residues long. The full variable domain, completed using reference TRBV5-4 and TRBJ2-3, is ETGVTQSPTHLIKTRGQQVTLRCSSQSGHNTVSWYQQALGQGPQFIFQYYREEENGRGNFPPRFSGLQFPNYSSELNVNALELDDSALYLCASSPPAGGEDTQYFGPGTRLTVL.